These 26 T cell receptor beta chains were sequenced from one sample in a study of shared clonotypes between healthy human individuals. Generated by immunoSEQ multiplex PCR, the TCRdb table keeps only in-frame clones and is missing some. The table shows millions of clones, with roughly 96% occurring only once. The sequencing sample was made of naive CD4+ T cells sorted from blood. Subset given: CD45RA+ positively selected. The receptors originated from a man aged 18 to 29 in good health.

This chain uses TRBV30 with TRBJ2-1; 15 nucleotides agree with TRBD2. CDR1 is GTSNPN, CDR2 SVGIG, per germline (reference sequence). This CDR3 is built from 16 residues. Trimming cost V 1 base and J 8 bases; bases outside gene matches: 6. The CDR3: CAWSDQGLAGGHEQFF. The CDR3, as DNA: TGTGCCTGGAGTGATCAGGGACTAGCGGGAGGACATGAGCAGTTCTTC.

The chain joins TRBV6-5 to TRBJ1-1, with 9 bases identical to TRBD1. Germline values: CDR1 MNHEY, CDR2 SVGAGI. V was pared by 11 bases and J by 1 base, with 5 bases of the junction left unmatched. This CDR3 comprises 13 residues. DNA for the CDR3: TGTGCCTGCAACAGGGGGCAGAACACTGAAGCTTTCTTT. Protein sequence: CACNRGQNTEAFF.

CDR3 in DNA: TGTGCCAGCAGCGCCCAGGGTTCTTCTGGAAACACCATATATTTT. This sequence encodes CASSAQGSSGNTIYF. V and J are TRBV27 and TRBJ1-3, with D possibly matching TRBD1 (5 bases). CDR1 is MNHEY and CDR2 is SMNVEV in the germline V gene (reference sequence). The CDR3 is made up of 15 amino acids. Trimming stripped 6 bases from V and 1 base from J, with 13 bases between.

This chain uses TRBV19 with TRBJ2-7, with TRBD1 identical over 8 bases. The J segment lost 7 bases and the V segment lost 6 bases, leaving 11 bases of the junction unmatched. In germline, CDR1 is LNHDA, CDR2 SQIVND (reference sequence). This CDR3 spans 14 amino acids. The CDR3 DNA follows: TGTGCCAGTAGACCAACGACAGGGGTCGGGGAGCAGTACTTC. This codes for CASRPTTGVGEQYF.

This sequence joins TRBV19 and TRBJ1-1; a weak D match, TRBD1 (5 bases). The CDR3 spans 14 residues. Germline CDR1 is LNHDA and CDR2 is SQIVND (reference sequence). The germline V and J ends were trimmed by 6 bases and 1 base, with 12 bases remaining between them. This CDR3 is CASRVQAPNTEAFF. CDR3 bases: TGTGCCAGTAGGGTACAGGCCCCGAACACTGAAGCTTTCTTT.

This sequence joins TRBV6-6 and TRBJ1-1, with no clear D. This CDR3 has 13 residues. Trimming took 6 bases from V and 0 from J, leaving 8 bases between them. CDR1 and CDR2 from the germline V gene are MNHNY and SVGAGI (reference sequence). For the CDR3, the DNA is TGTGCCAGCAGCAAACAGCTGAACACTGAAGCTTTCTTT. It is translated as CASSKQLNTEAFF.

The genes are TRBV7-2 and TRBJ2-1; tentatively, D is TRBD2 (5 bases). CDR1 is SGHTA and CDR2 is FQGNSA in the germline V gene. This CDR3 contains 16 residues. V was trimmed by 0 bases and J by 5 bases, leaving 14 bases between them. CDR3 protein: CASSLALGRSDNEQFF. CDR3 nucleotides: TGTGCCAGCAGCTTAGCGCTGGGGAGATCGGACAATGAGCAGTTCTTC.

The V gene is TRBV5-1, the J gene TRBJ1-3; maybe TRBD1 (6 bases). Trimming shortened V by 5 bases and J by 0 bases, and 9 bases separated the two germline ends. CDR1 is SGHRS and CDR2 is YFSETQ in the germline V gene. The CDR3 sequence is 14 residues long. CDR3 DNA: TGCGCCAGCAGACCGGACAGCTCTGGAAACACCATATATTTT. The encoded protein is CASRPDSSGNTIYF.

The chain recombines TRBV15 with TRBJ2-6; TRBD1 aligns across 7 bases. The CDR3 covers 19 residues. CDR1 and CDR2 from the germline V gene are LNHNV and YYDKDF (reference sequence). After removal of 2 bases from V and 0 bases from J, the junction contained 10 bases not matched to a gene. Written as DNA, the CDR3 is TGTGCCACCAGCAGACCACGACCGGGACAGAGCTCTGGGGCCAACGTCCTGACTTTC. Translating gives CATSRPRPGQSSGANVLTF.

This clone was found once. DNA of the CDR3: TGTGCCAGCAGCCTGATAACGAGGGGCACTAATTCACCCCTCCACTTT. It yields the protein CASSLITRGTNSPLHF. This sequence joins TRBV7-2 and TRBJ1-6, with D possibly being TRBD1 (5 bases). This CDR3 has 16 residues. V lost 5 bases to trimming and J lost 6 bases, with 17 bases between them. Germline V gene sequence: CDR1 SGHTA, CDR2 FQGNSA. Variable domain in full (rest from reference TRBV7-2 and TRBJ1-6): GAGVSQSPSNKVTEKGKDVELRCDPISGHTALYWYRQSLGQGLEFLIYFQGNSAPDKSGLPSDRFSAERTGGSVSTLTIQRTQQEDSAVYLCASSLITRGTNSPLHFGNGTRLTVT.

The chain carries TRBV7-9 and TRBJ1-2, with 7 bases that match TRBD1. Germline assignment: CDR1 SEHNR and CDR2 FQNEAQ (reference sequence). The CDR3 is 13 residues long. J was trimmed by 5 bases and V by 4 bases; bases with no gene match: 4. The CDR3, as DNA: TGTGCCAGCAGCTCCACAGGGGTTTATGGCTACACCTTC. This gives the protein CASSSTGVYGYTF. The full variable domain, its missing parts supplied by reference TRBV7-9 and TRBJ1-2, is DTGVSQNPRHKITKRGQNVTFRCDPISEHNRLYWYRQTLGQGPEFLTYFQNEAQLEKSRLLSDRFSAERPKGSFSTLEIQRTEQGDSAMYLCASSSTGVYGYTFGSGTRLTVV.

The chain has TRBV4-3 and TRBJ1-4; TRBD1 matches 10 bases. The CDR3 sequence is 15 residues long. CDR1 and CDR2 from the germline V gene are LGHNA and YSLEER. Trimming cost V 8 bases and J 1 base; bases outside gene matches: 4. The CDR3: CASAWTGGTNEKLFF. DNA for the CDR3: TGCGCCAGCGCGTGGACAGGGGGAACTAATGAAAAACTGTTTTTT.

The chain carries TRBV27 and TRBJ2-7; 7 bases are shared with TRBD2. V lost 4 bases to trimming and J lost 4 bases; unmatched junction nucleotides: 10. This CDR3 region has 15 residues. From germline, CDR1 is MNHEY and CDR2 SMNVEV (reference sequence). The CDR3 sequence: CASSSGTDGRYEQYF. In DNA form, the CDR3 reads TGTGCCAGCAGTTCGGGGACGGACGGGAGGTACGAGCAGTACTTC.

This chain joins TRBV10-3 and TRBJ2-2; D uncertain. Germline V CDR1 and CDR2: ENHRY, SYGVKD. With 3 bases removed from V and 1 base from J, the gap between germline ends came to 12 bases. The CDR3 sequence is 16 residues long. The CDR3 loop is CAISEFGVGNTGELFF. The CDR3 DNA reads as TGTGCCATCAGTGAATTTGGGGTGGGGAACACCGGGGAGCTGTTTTTT.

The CDR3 sequence is CASRPMDRPGYTF. The CDR3 DNA sequence: TGTGCCAGCAGACCAATGGACCGACCTGGCTACACCTTC. The rearrangement joins TRBV6-5 to TRBJ1-2; D remains unclear. There are 13 residues in the CDR3. Trimming stripped 6 bases from V and 7 bases from J, with 15 bases between. Germline V gene sequence: CDR1 MNHEY, CDR2 SVGAGI.

V and J are TRBV2 and TRBJ1-1; D ambiguous. V dropped 1 base and J dropped 4 bases, with 4 bases sitting between them. This CDR3 comprises 12 residues. Germline V gene data show CDR1 as SNHLY and CDR2 as FYNNEI. The CDR3 loop is CASSEVVTEAFF. The CDR3 coding sequence is TGTGCCAGCAGTGAAGTGGTCACTGAAGCTTTCTTT.

The J gene is TRBJ2-2, the V gene TRBV18; D is uncertain. Per germline, CDR1 KGHSH and CDR2 LQKENI. The length of the CDR3 is 14 residues. V gave up 6 bases and J gave up 6 bases, with 14 bases separating them. CDR3 sequence: CASSPKQIPGELFF. In nucleotides, the CDR3 is TGTGCCAGCTCGCCTAAACAGATACCCGGGGAGCTGTTTTTT.

The chain employs TRBV6-1 and TRBJ2-7, with a possible D match to TRBD1 (5 bases). This CDR3 is 14 amino acids long. Germline loops: CDR1 MNHNS, CDR2 SASEGT. V shed 8 bases and J shed 3 bases, with 17 bases lying between them. The CDR3 DNA is TGTGCCAGCCGATTACTTCAGGGTGTCTACGAGCAGTACTTC. As protein: CASRLLQGVYEQYF.

The chain couples TRBV15 to TRBJ1-2, with 8 bases lining up with TRBD1. The CDR3 has 14 residues. Germline lookup yields CDR1 LNHNV and CDR2 YYDKDF (reference sequence). V lost 3 bases, J lost 8 bases, and 8 bases stayed unmatched. CDR3 amino acids: CATSRGSGGEGYTF. The DNA for the CDR3 is TGTGCCACCAGCAGGGGCTCAGGGGGCGAAGGCTACACCTTC. The full variable domain, its missing parts supplied by reference TRBV15 and TRBJ1-2, is DAMVIQNPRYQVTQFGKPVTLSCSQTLNHNVMYWYQQKSSQAPKLLFHYYDKDFNNEADTPDNFQSRRPNTSFCFLDIRSPGLGDTAMYLCATSRGSGGEGYTFGSGTRLTVV.

This clone was seen a single time. The chain carries TRBV5-4 and TRBJ1-4; 9 bases map to TRBD1. CDR1 is SGHNT, CDR2 YYREEE, per germline (reference sequence). This CDR3 contains 15 residues. Trimming took 4 bases from V and 7 from J; bases not matched to a gene: 8. In DNA form, the CDR3 reads TGTGCCAGCAGCCCCGGGACAGGGTCAGGTGAAAAACTGTTTTTT. Amino acid sequence: CASSPGTGSGEKLFF.

This chain links TRBV2 with TRBJ2-2, with TRBD1 identical over 11 bases. The CDR3 sequence is 14 residues long. Unmatched junction bases numbered 2, after V lost 6 bases and J lost 5 bases. Germline V gives CDR1 SNHLY, CDR2 FYNNEI. CDR3: CASSRDRGTGELFF. DNA of the CDR3: TGTGCCAGCAGCAGGGACAGGGGGACCGGGGAGCTGTTTTTT. The full variable domain, its missing parts supplied by reference TRBV2 and TRBJ2-2, is EPEVTQTPSHQVTQMGQEVILRCVPISNHLYFYWYRQILGQKVEFLVSFYNNEISEKSEIFDDQFSVERPDGSNFTLKIRSTKLEDSAMYFCASSRDRGTGELFFGEGSRLTVL.

The V call is TRBV11-3, the J call TRBJ2-3; weak D call: TRBD1 (6 bases). Germline assignment: CDR1 SGHNT and CDR2 YENEEA. Trimming left V 3 bases short and J 6 bases short, with 22 bases between. The CDR3 has 17 amino acids. The CDR3: CASSFRTGSPTPDTQYF. CDR3 sequence (DNA): TGTGCCAGCAGCTTTCGAACAGGGTCCCCCACGCCGGATACGCAGTATTTT.

The chain couples TRBV10-3 to TRBJ2-3, with a possible D match to TRBD2 (7 bases). Deletions cut 10 bases from V and 0 bases from J, with 17 bases between. Looked up from germline, CDR1 is ENHRY and CDR2 is SYGVKD. The CDR3 has 15 amino acids. CDR3 sequence reads: CATTDPGGSTDTQYF. CDR3 coding DNA: TGTGCCACTACTGACCCGGGGGGCAGCACAGATACGCAGTATTTT.

This rearrangement joins TRBV30 to TRBJ1-6; D call uncertain. Germline CDR1 and CDR2: GTSNPN and SVGIG (reference sequence). The CDR3 has 13 residues. The ends were cut back, 4 bases at V and 8 bases at J, with 12 bases in the middle. CDR3 coding DNA: TGTGCCTGGATAGCGGGTATAGATTCACCCCTCCACTTT. This translates into CAWIAGIDSPLHF.

This chain uses TRBV6-6 with TRBJ2-7; 7 bases are shared with TRBD2. Unmatched junction bases numbered 14, after V lost 8 bases and J lost 4 bases. CDR1 is MNHNY, CDR2 SVGAGI, per germline (reference sequence). The CDR3 loop spans 15 amino acids. The CDR3 loop is CASRVGTGGGYEQYF. The CDR3 DNA sequence: TGTGCCAGCCGAGTCGGTACGGGAGGAGGGTACGAGCAGTACTTC.

J is TRBJ1-5 and V is TRBV28; no clear D. Trimming pared 2 bases from V and 6 bases from J, leaving 11 bases between. The CDR3 has 14 amino acids. From germline, CDR1 is MDHEN and CDR2 SYDVKM. This CDR3 is CASSLGVGFQPQHF. CDR3 nucleotides: TGTGCCAGCAGTTTAGGGGTGGGGTTTCAGCCCCAGCATTTT. The full variable domain, completed using reference TRBV28 and TRBJ1-5, is DVKVTQSSRYLVKRTGEKVFLECVQDMDHENMFWYRQDPGLGLRLIYFSYDVKMKEKGDIPEGYSVSREKKERFSLILESASTNQTSMYLCASSLGVGFQPQHFGDGTRLSIL.